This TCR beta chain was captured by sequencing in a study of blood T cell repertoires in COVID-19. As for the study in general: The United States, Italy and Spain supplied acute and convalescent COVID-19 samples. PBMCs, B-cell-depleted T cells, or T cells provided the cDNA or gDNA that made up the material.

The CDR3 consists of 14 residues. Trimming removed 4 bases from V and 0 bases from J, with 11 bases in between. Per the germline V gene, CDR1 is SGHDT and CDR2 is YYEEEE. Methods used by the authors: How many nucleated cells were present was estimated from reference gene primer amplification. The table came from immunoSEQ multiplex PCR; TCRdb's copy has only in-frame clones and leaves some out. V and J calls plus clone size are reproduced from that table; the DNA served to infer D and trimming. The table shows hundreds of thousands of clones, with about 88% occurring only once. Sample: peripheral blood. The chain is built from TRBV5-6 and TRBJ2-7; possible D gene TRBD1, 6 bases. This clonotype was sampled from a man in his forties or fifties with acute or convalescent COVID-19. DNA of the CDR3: TGTGCCAGCAGCCCCTGGGACATCTCCTACGAGCAGTACTTC. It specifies CASSPWDISYEQYF.